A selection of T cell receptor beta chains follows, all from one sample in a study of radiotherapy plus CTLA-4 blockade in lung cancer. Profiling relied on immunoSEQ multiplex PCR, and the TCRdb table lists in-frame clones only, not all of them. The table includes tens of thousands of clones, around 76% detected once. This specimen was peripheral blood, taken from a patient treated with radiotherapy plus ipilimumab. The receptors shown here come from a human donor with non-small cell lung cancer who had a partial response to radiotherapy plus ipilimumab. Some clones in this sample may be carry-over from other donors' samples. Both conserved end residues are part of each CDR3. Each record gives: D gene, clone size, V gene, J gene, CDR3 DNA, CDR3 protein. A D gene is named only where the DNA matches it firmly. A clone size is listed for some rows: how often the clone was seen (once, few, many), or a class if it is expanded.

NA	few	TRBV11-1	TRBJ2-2	TGTGCCAGCAGGGGGTTTGCAGCGGACACCGGGGAGCTGTTTTTT	CASRGFAADTGELFF
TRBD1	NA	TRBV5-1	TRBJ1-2	TGCGCCAGCAGCTTGGGGGACAGGGGAAGCTACACCTTC	CASSLGDRGSYTF
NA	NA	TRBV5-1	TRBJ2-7	TGCGCCAGCAGCTTGGGCCCAGGGTTCTACGAGCAGTACTTC	CASSLGPGFYEQYF
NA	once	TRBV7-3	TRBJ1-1	TGTGCCAGCAGCCTGCAGGGTGGGGATACTGAAGCTTTCTTT	CASSLQGGDTEAFF
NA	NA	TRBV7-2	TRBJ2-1	TGTGCCAGCAGCTTAGCGGGGGGGGCGAGGGGGAGCTCCTACAATGAGCAGTTCTTC	CASSLAGGARGSSYNEQFF
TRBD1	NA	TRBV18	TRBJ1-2	TGTGCCAGCTCACCGGACAGGGGCTGGCATGGCTACACCTTC	CASSPDRGWHGYTF
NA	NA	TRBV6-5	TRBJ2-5	TGTGCCAGCAGTTCCATCGGTACGGCCCAGTACTTC	CASSSIGTAQYF
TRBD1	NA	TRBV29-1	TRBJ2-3	TGCAGCGTTGAAGATGGCGGACAGGGAACAGATACGCAGTATTTT	CSVEDGGQGTDTQYF
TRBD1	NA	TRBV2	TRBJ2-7	TGTGCCGGGGGAAGACAGGGTGGATTCTACGAGCAGTACTTC	CAGGRQGGFYEQYF
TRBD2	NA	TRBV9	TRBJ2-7	TGTGCCAGCAGCGCCAACGGACTAGCCGGCTACGAGCAGTACTTC	CASSANGLAGYEQYF
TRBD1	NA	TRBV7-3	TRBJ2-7	TGTGCCAGCAGCCCGGGAGGGACAGGGGGAATCGAGCAGTACTTC	CASSPGGTGGIEQYF
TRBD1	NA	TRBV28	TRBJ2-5	TGTGCCATCGGGGACAGGGACCAAGAGACCCAGTACTTC	CAIGDRDQETQYF
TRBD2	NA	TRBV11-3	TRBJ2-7	TGTGCCAGCAGCTTAGCGGGGGGGGGTTCCGTCTCCTACGAGCAGTACTTC	CASSLAGGGSVSYEQYF
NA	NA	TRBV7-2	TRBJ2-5	TGTGCCAGCAGCGCACGCGGGGCAGGGAAGACCCAGTACTTC	CASSARGAGKTQYF
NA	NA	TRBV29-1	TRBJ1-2	TGCAGCGCCTTAATACAGGGACGACGGGGCTACACCTTC	CSALIQGRRGYTF
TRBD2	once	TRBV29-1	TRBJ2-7	TGCAGCGGAAGGACTAGCGGGTCCTACGAGCAGTACTTC	CSGRTSGSYEQYF
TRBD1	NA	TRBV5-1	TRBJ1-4	TGCGCCAGCAGCACCCAACCGACAGGGAATAATGAAAAACTGTTTTTT	CASSTQPTGNNEKLFF
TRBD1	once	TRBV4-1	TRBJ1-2	TGCGCCAGCAGCCATGCGGGACAGGGGTCCTATGGCTACACCTTC	CASSHAGQGSYGYTF
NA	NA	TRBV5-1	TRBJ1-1	TGCGCCAGCATGAGGTCCCGGGGGAACACTGAAGCTTTCTTT	CASMRSRGNTEAFF
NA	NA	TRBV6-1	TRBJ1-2	TGTGCCAGCAGTGAAGTGAAAGCGGACAGTAGCTATGGCTACACCTTC	CASSEVKADSSYGYTF
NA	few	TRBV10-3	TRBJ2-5	TGTGCCATCAGTGATTCCCGGGACTCTTCCCAAGAGACCCAGTACTTC	CAISDSRDSSQETQYF
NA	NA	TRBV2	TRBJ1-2	TGTGCCAGCAGTGAGGGGCTCGGGCTGAGTGCCCGTGGCTACACCTTC	CASSEGLGLSARGYTF
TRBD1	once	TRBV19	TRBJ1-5	TGTGCCAGTAGTATGTGGACAGGGATTAATCAGCCCCAGCATTTT	CASSMWTGINQPQHF
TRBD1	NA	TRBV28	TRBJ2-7	TGTGCCAGCAGGTCAGGGGGCATCAGATACGAGCAGTACTTC	CASRSGGIRYEQYF
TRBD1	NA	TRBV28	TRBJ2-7	TGTGCCAGTGGACAGGGGGGCTCCTACGAGCAGTACTTC	CASGQGGSYEQYF
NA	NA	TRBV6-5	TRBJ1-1	TGTGCCAGCAGTTACCCAGGGGAAGACACTGAAGCTTTCTTT	CASSYPGEDTEAFF
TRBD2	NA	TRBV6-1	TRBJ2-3	TGTACTGGGGGGGATAGGGCAGATACGCAGTATTTT	CTGGDRADTQYF
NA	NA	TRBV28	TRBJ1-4	TGTGCCAGCAGAGTTTCCGAATGGGGGCGCCCTACAACCCATTTT	CASRVSEWGRPTTHF
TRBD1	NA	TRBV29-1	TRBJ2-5	TGCAGCGTGGGACAGTCCACGGGGACCCAGTACTTC	CSVGQSTGTQYF
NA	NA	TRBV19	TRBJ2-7	TGTGCCAGTAGTAACGGACTAAGGGAGCAGTACTTC	CASSNGLREQYF
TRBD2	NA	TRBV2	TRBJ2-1	TGTGCCAGCAGTGAAGGACTAGCGGGGGCATTCAATGAGCAGTTCTTC	CASSEGLAGAFNEQFF
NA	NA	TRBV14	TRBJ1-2	TGTGCCAGCAGCCAAGTTAGAGGGCCATCTAACTATGGCTACACCTTC	CASSQVRGPSNYGYTF
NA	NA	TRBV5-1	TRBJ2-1	TGCGCCAGCAGCTTGACAGCCCAAGGGCAGTTCTTC	CASSLTAQGQFF
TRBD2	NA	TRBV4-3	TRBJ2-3	TGCGCCAGCAGCCAAGATAGATGGCTAGCGGGGCTAGATACGCAGTATTTT	CASSQDRWLAGLDTQYF
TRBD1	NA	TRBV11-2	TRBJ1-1	TGTGCCAGCAGCTTAGGGACAGGGGGCAATACTTTCTTT	CASSLGTGGNTFF
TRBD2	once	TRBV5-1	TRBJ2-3	TGCGCCAGCAGCTTGGAAGGGAGGGCCGGCACAGATACGCAGTATTTT	CASSLEGRAGTDTQYF
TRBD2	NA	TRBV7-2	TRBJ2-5	TGTGCCAGCAGCTTCACTAGCGGGGGGGCCTCAGGAGAGACCCAGTACTTC	CASSFTSGGASGETQYF
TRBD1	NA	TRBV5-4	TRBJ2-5	TGTGCCAGCAGGTGGACAGGGCAAGAGACCCAGTACTTC	CASRWTGQETQYF
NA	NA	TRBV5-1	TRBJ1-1	TGCGCCAGCAGCTTGTCCCAGAACACTGAAGCTTTCTTT	CASSLSQNTEAFF
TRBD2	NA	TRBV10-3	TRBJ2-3	TGTGCCACGTACCCGACTAGCGGGATCACAGATACGCAGTATTTT	CATYPTSGITDTQYF
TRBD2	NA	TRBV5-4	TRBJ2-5	TGTGCCAGCAGCTTGAAACCAGTGGTAGCGGGAAATACAGAGACCCAGTACTTC	CASSLKPVVAGNTETQYF
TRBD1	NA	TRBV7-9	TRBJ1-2	TGTGCCAGCAGCATTAGACAGGGAGGCTATGGCTACACCTTC	CASSIRQGGYGYTF
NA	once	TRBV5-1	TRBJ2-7	TGCGCCAGCAGCTTGGGGCCGACAGGTTTCCACGAGCAGTACTTC	CASSLGPTGFHEQYF
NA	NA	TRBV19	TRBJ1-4	TGTGCCAGTACGGCACGGAGGGGAACTAATGAAAAACTGTTTTTT	CASTARRGTNEKLFF
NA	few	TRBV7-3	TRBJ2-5	TGTGCCAGCAGCATAGGACATGGCCAAGAGACCCAGTACTTC	CASSIGHGQETQYF
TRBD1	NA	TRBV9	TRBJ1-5	TGTGCCAGCAGCGTAGGGACAGGGAGCAATCAGCCCCAGCATTTT	CASSVGTGSNQPQHF
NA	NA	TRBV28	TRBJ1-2	TGTGCCAGCCTTCCTACCGGGGGGAACTATGGCTACACCTTC	CASLPTGGNYGYTF
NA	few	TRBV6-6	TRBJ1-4	TGTGCCACTTCCGGCGGGGTAGTACTGTTTTTT	CATSGGVVLFF
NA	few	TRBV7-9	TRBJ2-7	TGTGCCAGCAGCTTTCGGCGGGGTCCCGACGAGCAGTACTTC	CASSFRRGPDEQYF
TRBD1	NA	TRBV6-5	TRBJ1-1	TGTGCCAGCCGCGGGACAGGAACGAACACTGAAGCTTTCTTT	CASRGTGTNTEAFF
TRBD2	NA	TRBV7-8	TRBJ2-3	TGTGCCAGCAGCTTATGGGAGGGCAGCACAGATACGCAGTATTTT	CASSLWEGSTDTQYF
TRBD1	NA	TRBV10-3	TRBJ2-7	TGTGCCATCAAGGGACAGTCCTACGAGCAGTACTTC	CAIKGQSYEQYF
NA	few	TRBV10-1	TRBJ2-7	TGCGCCAGCAGTGACGGCAGGGGAGTAAGTGAGGACGAGCAGTACTTC	CASSDGRGVSEDEQYF